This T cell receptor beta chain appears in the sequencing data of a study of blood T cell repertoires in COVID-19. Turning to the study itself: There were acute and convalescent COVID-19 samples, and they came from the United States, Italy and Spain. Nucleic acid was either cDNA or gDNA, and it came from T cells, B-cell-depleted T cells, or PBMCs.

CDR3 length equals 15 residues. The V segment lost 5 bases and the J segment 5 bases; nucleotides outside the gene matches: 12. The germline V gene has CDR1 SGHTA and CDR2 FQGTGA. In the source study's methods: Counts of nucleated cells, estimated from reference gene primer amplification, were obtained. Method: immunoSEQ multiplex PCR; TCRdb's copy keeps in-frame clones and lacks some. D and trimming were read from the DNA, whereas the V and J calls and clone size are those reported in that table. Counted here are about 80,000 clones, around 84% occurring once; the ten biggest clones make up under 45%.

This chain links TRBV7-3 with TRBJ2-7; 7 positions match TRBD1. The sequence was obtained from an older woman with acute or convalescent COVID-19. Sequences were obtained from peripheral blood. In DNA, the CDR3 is TGTGCCAGCAGCCCCCCCATACAGGGGAGTGACGAGCAGTACTTC. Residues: CASSPPIQGSDEQYF.